The T cell receptor beta chain under discussion was sequenced for a study of OX40 agonist ivuxolimab in advanced cancers. The V and J ends lost 2 bases and 2 bases respectively, with 6 bases between them. CDR1 is LNHDA, CDR2 SQIVND, per germline (reference sequence). This CDR3 is built from 13 residues. Sequenced by immunoSEQ multiplex PCR; TCRdb stores in-frame clones only, minus some. The data show around 80,000 clones, over 80% seen once. This sample comprised CD4+ or CD8+ T cells sorted from blood, obtained in a trial of the OX40 agonist ivuxolimab. The genes are TRBV19 and TRBJ1-1; D is unclear. The TCR sequence derives from an adult with an advanced solid tumor such as melanoma, head and neck, liver or kidney cancer. The CDR3 DNA sequence: TGTGCCAGTAGTATAAGCCTTAACACTGAAGCTTTCTTT. Protein: CASSISLNTEAFF.